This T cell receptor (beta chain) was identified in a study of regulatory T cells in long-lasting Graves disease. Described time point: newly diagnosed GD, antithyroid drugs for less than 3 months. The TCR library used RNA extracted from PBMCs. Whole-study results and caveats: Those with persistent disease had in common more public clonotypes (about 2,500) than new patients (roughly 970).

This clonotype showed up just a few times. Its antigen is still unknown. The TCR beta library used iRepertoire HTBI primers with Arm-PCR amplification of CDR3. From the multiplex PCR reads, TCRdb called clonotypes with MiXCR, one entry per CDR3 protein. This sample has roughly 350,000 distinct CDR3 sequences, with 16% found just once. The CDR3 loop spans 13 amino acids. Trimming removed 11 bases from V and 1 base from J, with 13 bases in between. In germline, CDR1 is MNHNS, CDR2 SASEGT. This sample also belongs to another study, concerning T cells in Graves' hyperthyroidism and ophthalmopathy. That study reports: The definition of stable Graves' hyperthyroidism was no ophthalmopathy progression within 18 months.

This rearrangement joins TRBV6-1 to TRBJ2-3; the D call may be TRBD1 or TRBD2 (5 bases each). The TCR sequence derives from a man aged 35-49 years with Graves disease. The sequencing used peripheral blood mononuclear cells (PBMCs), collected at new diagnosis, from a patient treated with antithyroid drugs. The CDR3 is CAVQVGGTDTQYF. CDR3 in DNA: TGTGCCGTACAGGTCGGGGGCACAGATACGCAGTATTTT.